The clone carrying this T cell receptor beta chain was detected only a few times. What it binds is unknown. As to time point: pre-sensitization, week 0. As for treatment: therapeutic diphenylcyclopropenone sensitization with weekly scalp DPC. This sample was included in a study of human T cells and chemical hapten exposure. Whole-study context: There were weekly diphenylcyclopropenone doses to the scalp for patients throughout the approximately 25-week study. Findings and caveats of the study: DPC sensitization left the count of TCRs above 1 in 1000 unchanged.

The library tagged each cDNA molecule with unique molecular identifiers. TCRdb ran MiXCR on the RACE reads and lists one entry per CDR3 protein. The data hold some 300,000 distinct CDR3 sequences, with about 5% observed a single time. This CDR3 is built from 14 residues. V dropped 3 bases and J dropped 0 bases, with 7 bases sitting between them. Germline assignment: CDR1 SNHLY and CDR2 FYNNEI. The sequence was collected from a woman under 30 with alopecia areata. Some clones in this sample may be carry-over from other donors' samples. This specimen was whole blood, taken in connection with sensitization to the hapten diphenylcyclopropenone (DPC). The V and J genes are TRBV2 and TRBJ2-3, with D unresolved. The CDR3 DNA reads as TGTGCCAGCAGTGAGAGGCTGAGCACAGATACGCAGTATTTT. It codes for CASSERLSTDTQYF.